This TCR beta chain was documented in a study of identical twins. General study findings and limits: Fewer insertions marked abundant cord blood beta clonotypes; young adult naive trended weakly, memory not at all.

All of the donors were Caucasians in good health. CDR3 length: 13 amino acids. Trimming shortened V by 7 bases and J by 0 bases, and 9 bases separated the two germline ends. A universal primer binding site was introduced by template switching. The final cDNA contained unique molecular identifiers. TCRdb ran MiXCR on the 5' RACE reads and lists one entry per CDR3 protein. The sample holds a few hundred thousand distinct CDR3 sequences; around 8% are singletons and the top ten take less than 4%. This clonotype has a count of ten or more. No antigen is known for it. These data are also associated with another study on yellow fever vaccine responses in identical twins.

The sequence came from a young woman in good health. The sequenced sample consisted of CD8+ T cells sorted from blood. V usage is TRBV12-3 or TRBV12-4 and J usage is TRBJ1-1; no clear D. CDR3 sequence reads: CASTRHLNTEAFF. In nucleotides, the CDR3 is TGTGCCAGCACCAGACACCTGAACACTGAAGCTTTCTTT.